The rows below give T cell receptor beta chains drawn from one sample of a study of OX40 agonist ivuxolimab in advanced cancers. The assay was immunoSEQ multiplex PCR, and TCRdb's table has in-frame clones only and misses some. The sample includes nearly 80,000 clones, 70% to 90% of them seen just once. The sequencing used CD4+ or CD8+ T cells sorted from blood, collected in a trial of the OX40 agonist ivuxolimab. The receptors shown here come from an adult with an advanced solid tumor such as melanoma, head and neck, liver or kidney cancer. Each CDR3 is given with its conserved first and last residue. Each record gives: CDR3 DNA, CDR3 protein, clone size, V gene, D gene, J gene. D genes are given only for firm matches. For some rows the clone size is stated as once, few or many, or as a class when expanded; others skip it.

CDR3 DNA: TGTGCCAGCAGCGGCAAGACAGGGGGCGGGGACACCGGGGAGCTGTTTTTT
CDR3 protein: CASSGKTGGGDTGELFF
clone size: .
V gene: TRBV5-4
D gene: TRBD1
J gene: TRBJ2-2

CDR3 DNA: TGTGCCAGCAGTCGGAGCAGGGACCAGCCCCAGCATTTT
CDR3 protein: CASSRSRDQPQHF
clone size: .
V gene: TRBV6-5
D gene: .
J gene: TRBJ1-5

CDR3 DNA: TGTGCCACCAGCAGAGGGGGATCCGGAAACACCATATATTTT
CDR3 protein: CATSRGGSGNTIYF
clone size: .
V gene: TRBV15
D gene: .
J gene: TRBJ1-3

CDR3 DNA: TGTGCCAGCAGCGCCCGGGACAGGGGTCAAGAGACCCAGTACTTC
CDR3 protein: CASSARDRGQETQYF
clone size: .
V gene: TRBV7-2
D gene: TRBD1
J gene: TRBJ2-5

CDR3 DNA: TGTGCCAGCAGTGAAGATAGGGGCAATGGCTACACCTTC
CDR3 protein: CASSEDRGNGYTF
clone size: .
V gene: TRBV2
D gene: .
J gene: TRBJ1-2

CDR3 DNA: TGTGCCAGCAGTTCTGATGGGGGGACCCAGTACTTC
CDR3 protein: CASSSDGGTQYF
clone size: .
V gene: TRBV6-5
D gene: .
J gene: TRBJ2-5

CDR3 DNA: TGCAGCGGGCTACAGGGGTCCTACAATGAGCAGTTCTTC
CDR3 protein: CSGLQGSYNEQFF
clone size: .
V gene: TRBV29-1
D gene: TRBD1
J gene: TRBJ2-1

CDR3 DNA: TGTGCCTGGAGTAGGGTAGCGGGAGGGTACAATGAGCAGTTCTTC
CDR3 protein: CAWSRVAGGYNEQFF
clone size: few
V gene: TRBV30
D gene: TRBD2
J gene: TRBJ2-1

CDR3 DNA: TGCGCCGGCAGCCCCGGAGGGGGCGGCTATGGCTACACCTTC
CDR3 protein: CAGSPGGGGYGYTF
clone size: .
V gene: TRBV5-1
D gene: TRBD1
J gene: TRBJ1-2

CDR3 DNA: TGTGCCAGCAGCTTAGCCCGGGGCACAGATACGCAGTATTTT
CDR3 protein: CASSLARGTDTQYF
clone size: .
V gene: TRBV11-2
D gene: .
J gene: TRBJ2-3

CDR3 DNA: TGTGCCATCAGTGAAGACAGGCGGAAAACAGATACGCAGTATTTT
CDR3 protein: CAISEDRRKTDTQYF
clone size: .
V gene: TRBV10-3
D gene: .
J gene: TRBJ2-3

CDR3 DNA: TGCGCCAGCAGCGCAGACCCAACCGGGGAGCTGTTTTTT
CDR3 protein: CASSADPTGELFF
clone size: .
V gene: TRBV5-1
D gene: .
J gene: TRBJ2-2

CDR3 DNA: TGCGCCAGCAGCTTGGCCGGGGGGAATCAGCCCCAGCATTTT
CDR3 protein: CASSLAGGNQPQHF
clone size: .
V gene: TRBV5-1
D gene: .
J gene: TRBJ1-5

CDR3 DNA: TGTGCCAGCAGTGCAGGGGTGGGCTATGGCTACACCTTC
CDR3 protein: CASSAGVGYGYTF
clone size: .
V gene: TRBV6-1
D gene: .
J gene: TRBJ1-2

CDR3 DNA: TGTGCCAGTAGCTGGGGGGCTAGCGGTAGCACAGATACGCAGTATTTT
CDR3 protein: CASSWGASGSTDTQYF
clone size: .
V gene: TRBV19
D gene: .
J gene: TRBJ2-3

CDR3 DNA: TGTGCCAGCAGCTCAATGGGCGGGAGGGGAGAGACCCAGTACTTC
CDR3 protein: CASSSMGGRGETQYF
clone size: .
V gene: TRBV7-9
D gene: TRBD2
J gene: TRBJ2-5

CDR3 DNA: TGTGCCAGCAGCGTAGTTGATTACTCCTACAATGAGCAGTTCTTC
CDR3 protein: CASSVVDYSYNEQFF
clone size: .
V gene: TRBV9
D gene: .
J gene: TRBJ2-1

CDR3 DNA: TGCGCCAGCAGTGACCGGACAGGGTCCCTGAACACTGAAGCTTTCTTT
CDR3 protein: CASSDRTGSLNTEAFF
clone size: .
V gene: TRBV10-1
D gene: TRBD1
J gene: TRBJ1-1

CDR3 DNA: TGTGCCAGCAGCCAAGTGCGGGGGCCCACGAACACCGGGGAGCTGTTTTTT
CDR3 protein: CASSQVRGPTNTGELFF
clone size: .
V gene: TRBV14
D gene: .
J gene: TRBJ2-2

CDR3 DNA: TGTGCCAGCAGTGAACATAACCTTGAAGCTTTCTTT
CDR3 protein: CASSEHNLEAFF
clone size: .
V gene: TRBV6-1
D gene: .
J gene: TRBJ1-1

CDR3 DNA: TGCGCCAGCAGCACACTCGGGGGGCTAGGCTATGGCTACACCTTC
CDR3 protein: CASSTLGGLGYGYTF
clone size: few
V gene: TRBV5-1
D gene: .
J gene: TRBJ1-2

CDR3 DNA: TGCGCCAGCAGCTTGCTAGCGGGGGGGAGCACAGATACGCAGTATTTT
CDR3 protein: CASSLLAGGSTDTQYF
clone size: .
V gene: TRBV5-1
D gene: TRBD2
J gene: TRBJ2-3

CDR3 DNA: TGTGCCAGCTCTCAAACAGGACAGGGGGCAAGTGATACGCAGTATTTT
CDR3 protein: CASSQTGQGASDTQYF
clone size: .
V gene: TRBV18
D gene: TRBD1
J gene: TRBJ2-3

CDR3 DNA: TGCGCCAGCAGCCAATCTCTAGCGGGAGGAAACAATGAGCAGTTCTTC
CDR3 protein: CASSQSLAGGNNEQFF
clone size: .
V gene: TRBV4-1
D gene: TRBD2
J gene: TRBJ2-1

CDR3 DNA: TGTGCCAGCAGTGAAAGGTCTGCTGGAAGCTCCTACAATGAGCAGTTCTTC
CDR3 protein: CASSERSAGSSYNEQFF
clone size: .
V gene: TRBV2
D gene: .
J gene: TRBJ2-1

CDR3 DNA: TGCGCCAGCAGCAAACAAACTAGCGGGGAGCAGTTCTTC
CDR3 protein: CASSKQTSGEQFF
clone size: .
V gene: TRBV10-1
D gene: TRBD2
J gene: TRBJ2-1

CDR3 DNA: TGTGCCAGCAGCACTGTGGGCTCACACACTGAAGCTTTCTTT
CDR3 protein: CASSTVGSHTEAFF
clone size: many
V gene: TRBV5-6
D gene: .
J gene: TRBJ1-1

CDR3 DNA: TGTGCCAGCAGCCCTTGGACAGGGAAGAGCGAGCAGTACTTC
CDR3 protein: CASSPWTGKSEQYF
clone size: .
V gene: TRBV9
D gene: TRBD1
J gene: TRBJ2-7

CDR3 DNA: TGTGCCTGGAGTGAATTAGGGACAGGGTTCGTCTTAAATTCACCCCTCCACTTT
CDR3 protein: CAWSELGTGFVLNSPLHF
clone size: .
V gene: TRBV30
D gene: TRBD1
J gene: TRBJ1-6

CDR3 DNA: TGTGCCAGCAGCTTATTGAACGCGGACTACGAGCAGTACTTC
CDR3 protein: CASSLLNADYEQYF
clone size: .
V gene: TRBV7-6
D gene: .
J gene: TRBJ2-7

CDR3 DNA: TGTGCCAGCTCCCCGGGACAGGGTTACGAGACCCAGTACTTC
CDR3 protein: CASSPGQGYETQYF
clone size: .
V gene: TRBV5-4
D gene: TRBD1
J gene: TRBJ2-5

CDR3 DNA: TGTGCCAGCAGTGAAGCCCGGCCTCTCCGGGAGCAGTACTTC
CDR3 protein: CASSEARPLREQYF
clone size: .
V gene: TRBV6-1
D gene: .
J gene: TRBJ2-7

CDR3 DNA: TGTGCCAGCAGCTTGGGCAAGGCCACAGATACGCAGTATTTT
CDR3 protein: CASSLGKATDTQYF
clone size: .
V gene: TRBV7-9
D gene: .
J gene: TRBJ2-3

CDR3 DNA: TGTGCCAGTTGTAGCGGGAGGGCGGCCGGGGAGCTGTTTTTT
CDR3 protein: CASCSGRAAGELFF
clone size: .
V gene: TRBV19
D gene: TRBD2
J gene: TRBJ2-2

CDR3 DNA: TGTGCCAGCAGTGTAAGAATCTACTCTGGAAACACCATATATTTT
CDR3 protein: CASSVRIYSGNTIYF
clone size: .
V gene: TRBV2
D gene: .
J gene: TRBJ1-3

CDR3 DNA: TGCAGCGTAGGGGCTACAGGGATTGAGCAGTACTTC
CDR3 protein: CSVGATGIEQYF
clone size: .
V gene: TRBV29-1
D gene: .
J gene: TRBJ2-7

CDR3 DNA: TGTGCCAGCGGAATAGCACAGGGTTTCAATCAGCCCCAGCATTTT
CDR3 protein: CASGIAQGFNQPQHF
clone size: .
V gene: TRBV28
D gene: .
J gene: TRBJ1-5

CDR3 DNA: TGTGCCAGCGGTCAGTCTATGAACACTGAAGCTTTCTTT
CDR3 protein: CASGQSMNTEAFF
clone size: .
V gene: TRBV6-5
D gene: .
J gene: TRBJ1-1

CDR3 DNA: TGTGCCAGCAGTTTGTCCTGGGTTATGAATCAGCCCCAGCATTTT
CDR3 protein: CASSLSWVMNQPQHF
clone size: .
V gene: TRBV28
D gene: .
J gene: TRBJ1-5

CDR3 DNA: TGTGCCAGCAGTGACGACAGGGGAGATATCTACGAGCAGTACTTC
CDR3 protein: CASSDDRGDIYEQYF
clone size: .
V gene: TRBV2
D gene: TRBD1
J gene: TRBJ2-7

CDR3 DNA: TGTGCCAGCAGTTCCGACAGGGGGGTGGGAGAGCCCCAGCATTTT
CDR3 protein: CASSSDRGVGEPQHF
clone size: .
V gene: TRBV5-4
D gene: TRBD1
J gene: TRBJ1-5

CDR3 DNA: TGTGCCAGCGCCCCTTGGGGGTTAGCGGGAGGTATCACAGATACGCAGTATTTT
CDR3 protein: CASAPWGLAGGITDTQYF
clone size: .
V gene: TRBV27
D gene: TRBD2
J gene: TRBJ2-3

CDR3 DNA: TGTGCCAGCAGTGAGGAGGTTAGGGACGAGCAGTACTTC
CDR3 protein: CASSEEVRDEQYF
clone size: .
V gene: TRBV2
D gene: .
J gene: TRBJ2-7

CDR3 DNA: TGTGCCAGTAGTCCCCAGGGGGGACAGCCCCAGCATTTT
CDR3 protein: CASSPQGGQPQHF
clone size: .
V gene: TRBV19
D gene: TRBD1
J gene: TRBJ1-5

CDR3 DNA: TGTGCCAGCAGCTTACTAGCGGGCCCATTAAATGAGCAGTTCTTC
CDR3 protein: CASSLLAGPLNEQFF
clone size: .
V gene: TRBV11-2
D gene: TRBD2
J gene: TRBJ2-1

CDR3 DNA: TGTGCCAGCAGCCCATACGGGACTAGCGGGGGGGTCGGGACCCAGTACTTC
CDR3 protein: CASSPYGTSGGVGTQYF
clone size: .
V gene: TRBV7-6
D gene: TRBD2
J gene: TRBJ2-5

CDR3 DNA: TGTGCCAGCAGCCCCCGCAGGACAGGGCGGGGGCCCCTCCACTTT
CDR3 protein: CASSPRRTGRGPLHF
clone size: .
V gene: TRBV5-8
D gene: TRBD1
J gene: TRBJ1-6

CDR3 DNA: TGTGCCAGCAGTAGACAGGGGCCCCAGCATTTT
CDR3 protein: CASSRQGPQHF
clone size: .
V gene: TRBV2
D gene: TRBD1
J gene: TRBJ1-5

CDR3 DNA: TGTGCCAGCAGTTACGCCCTAGCGGGAGAGGGCGAGCAGTACTTC
CDR3 protein: CASSYALAGEGEQYF
clone size: .
V gene: TRBV6-6
D gene: TRBD2
J gene: TRBJ2-7

CDR3 DNA: TGCGCCAGCAGCCAAGAAATAACTAGCTACTACAATGAGCAGTTCTTC
CDR3 protein: CASSQEITSYYNEQFF
clone size: .
V gene: TRBV4-3
D gene: .
J gene: TRBJ2-1

CDR3 DNA: TGTGCCAGCAGCTTGCGTGACGACGAGCAGTACTTC
CDR3 protein: CASSLRDDEQYF
clone size: .
V gene: TRBV7-2
D gene: .
J gene: TRBJ2-7

CDR3 DNA: TGTGCCAGCAGTTACACCGGGACGGACACAGATACGCAGTATTTT
CDR3 protein: CASSYTGTDTDTQYF
clone size: .
V gene: TRBV6-5
D gene: .
J gene: TRBJ2-3

CDR3 DNA: TGCGCCAGCAGCTTGTTGCCTAGCGGGGGGGCATTAAAGTATTTT
CDR3 protein: CASSLLPSGGALKYF
clone size: .
V gene: TRBV5-1
D gene: TRBD2
J gene: TRBJ2-3

CDR3 DNA: TGCGCCAGCAGCCAAGATTCATCCCGAGAGACCCAGTACTTC
CDR3 protein: CASSQDSSRETQYF
clone size: few
V gene: TRBV4-3
D gene: .
J gene: TRBJ2-5

CDR3 DNA: TGTGCCTCCCGACAGCTAACTAATGAAAAACTGTTTTTT
CDR3 protein: CASRQLTNEKLFF
clone size: .
V gene: TRBV30
D gene: .
J gene: TRBJ1-4

CDR3 DNA: TGTGCCAGCACTACACAAGGGGTCCCAATGGGAATGAACACTGAAGCTTTCTTT
CDR3 protein: CASTTQGVPMGMNTEAFF
clone size: .
V gene: TRBV7-9
D gene: .
J gene: TRBJ1-1